This T cell receptor (beta chain) derives from a study of OX40 agonist ivuxolimab in advanced cancers. Study at large: The dose-escalation cohort was about 86% male, with a mean age of approximately 61 years, ranging roughly 23 to 79.

Method: immunoSEQ multiplex PCR; TCRdb's copy keeps in-frame clones and lacks some. The profile shows 55,000 to 70,000 clones, nearly 85% of them singletons. Trimming took 4 bases from V and 1 from J, leaving 7 bases between them. The germline V gene encodes CDR1 SNHLY and CDR2 FYNNEI. The CDR3 runs to 13 residues. Details on this clone: Its antigen is currently unknown.

Study-wide findings and caveats: Some nonresponders also had low normalized T-cell clonal expansion.

This sequence was found in an adult with an advanced solid tumor such as melanoma, head and neck, liver or kidney cancer. The chain links TRBV2 to TRBJ1-1; unclear D gene. The sample here was CD4+ or CD8+ T cells sorted from blood, taken in a trial of the OX40 agonist ivuxolimab. The CDR3 protein is CASSAMRNTEAFF. The CDR3 nucleotides are TGTGCCAGCAGTGCGATGAGGAACACTGAAGCTTTCTTT.